This is a list of T cell receptor beta chains from one sample in a study of cytomegalovirus exposure and HLA in healthy donors. Assay used: immunoSEQ multiplex PCR; TCRdb lists only in-frame clones, some missing. The repertoire holds about 230,000 clones, with around 83% as singletons. The sample was PBMCs. The receptors originated from a girl between 2 and 10 years old in good health and CMV-seronegative. CDR3s include the opening cysteine and the closing phenylalanine or tryptophan. A D gene is named only where the DNA matches it firmly. Some rows have no size entry. The others give once, few or many, or a class for an expanded clone.

CDR3	DNA	D	size	V	J
CASSPPLDFLSTDTQYF	TGTGCCAGCAGTCCCCCCCTCGACTTCCTTAGCACAGATACGCAGTATTTT	NA	once	TRBV27	TRBJ2-3
CASSVGGGRNGGEQFF	TGTGCCAGCAGCGTAGGGGGGGGGAGGAACGGTGGGGAGCAGTTCTTC	TRBD2	NA	TRBV9	TRBJ2-1
CASSQDWDRTAYEQYF	TGTGCCAGCAGCCAAGATTGGGACAGGACTGCCTACGAGCAGTACTTC	TRBD1	NA	TRBV4-2	TRBJ2-7
CASSLGTGNTEAFF	TGCGCCAGCAGCTTAGGGACAGGGAACACTGAAGCTTTCTTT	TRBD1	NA	TRBV5-1	TRBJ1-1
CASSHSWPGTEAFF	TGCGCCAGCAGCCATTCCTGGCCGGGGACTGAAGCTTTCTTT	NA	NA	TRBV4-1	TRBJ1-1
CASSLGADIAKNIQYF	TGTGCCAGCAGCTTGGGGGCCGACATAGCCAAAAACATTCAGTACTTC	NA	NA	TRBV5-6	TRBJ2-4
CASSESSAYEQYF	TGTGCCAGCAGTGAATCCAGCGCCTACGAGCAGTACTTC	NA	NA	TRBV25-1	TRBJ2-7
CASSLWGQGASDTQYF	TGTGCCAGCAGCCTTTGGGGACAGGGGGCTTCAGATACGCAGTATTTT	TRBD1	NA	TRBV7-6	TRBJ2-3
CASSDPAGEKDTQYF	TGTGCCAGCAGTGATCCAGCGGGAGAAAAAGATACGCAGTATTTT	TRBD2	NA	TRBV2	TRBJ2-3
CATSSLKTGGVAEQYF	TGTGCCACCAGCAGTCTCAAGACAGGTGGGGTGGCCGAGCAGTACTTC	NA	NA	TRBV15	TRBJ2-7
CAWSQKSQYF	TGTGCCTGGAGTCAAAAATCCCAGTACTTC	NA	NA	TRBV30	TRBJ2-5
CASSELDRGRDTQYF	TGCGCCAGCAGTGAATTGGACAGGGGACGGGATACGCAGTATTTT	TRBD1	NA	TRBV10-2	TRBJ2-3
CASSLARETQYF	TGTGCCAGCAGCTTAGCGAGAGAGACCCAGTACTTC	NA	NA	TRBV7-9	TRBJ2-5
CASTRGTGVPTDTQYF	TGTGCCAGCACCCGGGGGACGGGGGTGCCCACAGATACGCAGTATTTT	NA	few	TRBV5-6	TRBJ2-3
CASSFIPGQAYEQYF	TGTGCCAGCAGCTTTATACCGGGACAGGCCTACGAGCAGTACTTC	TRBD1	NA	TRBV11-3	TRBJ2-7
CASSSVGAIVNGYTF	TGCGCCAGCAGCTCGGTAGGGGCGATAGTTAATGGCTACACCTTC	NA	NA	TRBV5-1	TRBJ1-2
CASSLSARYEQYF	TGCGCCAGCAGCTTGAGTGCCAGGTACGAGCAGTACTTC	NA	NA	TRBV5-1	TRBJ2-7
CASPPPLRELFF	TGTGCCAGCCCACCTCCCCTTCGGGAGCTGTTTTTT	NA	NA	TRBV18	TRBJ2-2
CARSLTPHGGKDSYEQYF	TGTGCCAGAAGCTTAACCCCCCACGGCGGCAAAGATTCCTACGAGCAGTACTTC	NA	few	TRBV7-5	TRBJ2-7
CASSSHGSNTEAFF	TGTGCCAGCAGTTCCCACGGTTCGAACACTGAAGCTTTCTTT	NA	NA	TRBV6-5	TRBJ1-1
CATSLDKDTEAFF	TGTGCCACCAGCTTGGACAAGGACACTGAAGCTTTCTTT	NA	NA	TRBV15	TRBJ1-1
CASRPSGGFKREGETDTQYF	TGCGCCAGCAGACCTTCGGGGGGATTTAAGCGGGAGGGGGAGACAGATACGCAGTATTTT	TRBD2	NA	TRBV5-1	TRBJ2-3
CASSPPLQGGDGYTF	TGTGCCAGCTCACCACCGTTACAGGGAGGGGATGGCTACACCTTC	NA	NA	TRBV18	TRBJ1-2
CASSGIPLQGGDYGYTF	TGTGCCAGCAGCGGTATCCCGTTACAGGGGGGTGACTATGGCTACACCTTC	TRBD1	NA	TRBV9	TRBJ1-2
CASSQDGAWVAGTYEQYF	TGTGCCAGCAGCCAAGATGGGGCGTGGGTAGCGGGGACCTACGAGCAGTACTTC	TRBD2	NA	TRBV4-2	TRBJ2-7
CASSANRGHEQFF	TGCGCCAGCAGCGCGAACAGGGGCCATGAGCAGTTCTTC	TRBD1	NA	TRBV10-1	TRBJ2-1